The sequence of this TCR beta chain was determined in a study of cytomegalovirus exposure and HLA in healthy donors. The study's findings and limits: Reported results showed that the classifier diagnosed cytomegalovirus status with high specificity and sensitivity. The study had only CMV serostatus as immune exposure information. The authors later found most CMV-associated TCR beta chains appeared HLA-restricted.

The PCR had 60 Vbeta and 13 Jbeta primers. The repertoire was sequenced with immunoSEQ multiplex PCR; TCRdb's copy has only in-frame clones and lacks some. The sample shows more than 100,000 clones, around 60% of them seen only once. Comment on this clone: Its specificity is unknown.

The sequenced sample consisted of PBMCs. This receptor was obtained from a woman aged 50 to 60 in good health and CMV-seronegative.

CDR3 residues: CASSLVTANEQYF. In nucleotides, the CDR3 is TGTGCCAGCAGTTTAGTGACAGCTAACGAGCAGTACTTC. V usage is TRBV27 and J usage is TRBJ2-7, with a weak D call TRBD1 (5 bases). The CDR3 contains 13 residues. Germline V gene data show CDR1 as MNHEY and CDR2 as SMNVEV (reference sequence). The V and J ends lost 2 bases and 5 bases respectively, with 10 bases between them.